This T cell receptor (beta chain) was identified during a study of blood T cell repertoires in COVID-19. Study-wide context: COVID-19 samples, acute and convalescent, were from the United States, Italy and Spain.

With V trimmed by 2 bases and J by 7 bases, 5 bases remained unmatched. Germline V CDR1 and CDR2: KGHSH, LQKENI. The CDR3 has 15 amino acids. Profiled with immunoSEQ multiplex PCR; TCRdb holds only in-frame clones, not every one. The sample lists some 75,000 clones; 75% to 90% were seen once. Sequences were obtained from peripheral blood. The receptor's source is a man between 50 and 59 years old with COVID-19, enrolled during active disease. The V call is TRBV18, the J call TRBJ1-4; TRBD1 aligns across 9 bases. CDR3 sequence: CASSPWGTGSEKLFF. CDR3 DNA sequence: TGTGCCAGCTCACCATGGGGGACAGGGAGTGAAAAACTGTTTTTT.